This T cell receptor beta chain derives from a study of graft-versus-host responses after intestinal transplantation. Trimming at V came to 5 bases and at J to 1 base, leaving 1 base not matched to a gene. Per germline, CDR1 GTSNPN and CDR2 SVGIG (reference sequence). This CDR3 comprises 13 residues. Profiling relied on immunoSEQ multiplex PCR, and the TCRdb table lists in-frame clones only, not all of them. The sample records some 8,000 clones, 85% to 95% being singletons. The source of this sequence is a human patient who received an intestinal transplant, so some T cells may come from the graft donor. This sample comprised PBMCs, obtained about 31 days after intestinal transplant. The J gene is TRBJ2-1, the V gene TRBV30, with TRBD2 matching 8 bases. CDR3 bases: TGTGCCTGGGTAGCGGGGTCCTACAATGAGCAGTTCTTC. Its protein product is CAWVAGSYNEQFF. Complete variable domain (other parts from reference TRBV30 and TRBJ2-1): SQTIHQWPATLVQPVGSPLSLECTVEGTSNPNLYWYRQAAGRGLQLLFYSVGIGQISSEVPQNLSASRPQDRQFILSSKKLLLSDSGFYLCAWVAGSYNEQFFGPGTRLTVL.